This T cell receptor beta chain was sequenced during a study of graft-versus-host responses after intestinal transplantation. A remark on this clone: Its antigen remains unidentified.

Profiling relied on immunoSEQ multiplex PCR, and the TCRdb table lists in-frame clones only, not all of them. The sample contains around 110,000 clones, about nine tenths of which appear only once. Germline loops: CDR1 SGHRS, CDR2 YFSETQ. The CDR3 covers 15 residues. With V trimmed by 6 bases and J by 6 bases, 9 bases remained unmatched. The study's findings and limits: Allograft clonal ratios (graft-versus-host to host-versus-graft) were high in patients who had graft-donor T cell macrochimerism.

This receptor was taken from a human donor who received an intestinal transplant. The sequencing used unstimulated CD4+ T cells sorted from spleen or lymph node cells, collected before intestinal transplant. The chain couples TRBV5-1 to TRBJ2-2, with TRBD2 identical over 9 bases. The CDR3 sequence: CASTIGLAGPGELFF. CDR3 in DNA: TGCGCCAGCACTATTGGGCTAGCGGGACCCGGGGAGCTGTTTTTT.